The rows below give T cell receptor beta chains drawn from one sample of a study of blood T cell repertoires in COVID-19. Only in-frame clones appear in the TCRdb table, and some are missing; sequencing was by immunoSEQ multiplex PCR. The sample carries nearly 300,000 clones, around 88% recorded once. The specimen sequenced was peripheral blood. These receptors were collected from a woman under 40 who had recovered from COVID-19. Both conserved end residues are part of each CDR3. D genes are given only for firm matches. Clone size is given for some rows only: seen once, a few or many times, or a class if the clone is expanded.

>TRBD1|TRBV6-6|16|TRBJ2-7|.
TGTGCCAGCAGTTACGCGGACAGGGGCGGTGGCTACGAGCAGTACTTC
CASSYADRGGGYEQYF
>.|TRBV28|11|TRBJ2-1|.
TGTGCCAGCAGTCAGGGAAGTGAGCAGTTCTTC
CASSQGSEQFF
>TRBD1|TRBV25-1|14|TRBJ2-7|.
TGTGCCAGCAGTGATGCAGGGGGCGCCTACGAGCAGTACTTC
CASSDAGGAYEQYF
>.|TRBV5-1|15|TRBJ2-7|.
TGCGCCAGCAGCGCGCTAGCGTCCGTCTCCTACGAGCAGTACTTC
CASSALASVSYEQYF
>TRBD2|TRBV11-2|16|TRBJ2-1|.
TGTGCCAGCAGCTTAATAGGGACTAGCTATAACAATGAGCAGTTCTTC
CASSLIGTSYNNEQFF
>TRBD2|TRBV4-3|17|TRBJ2-2|once
TGCGCCAGCAGCGCCGTCGACTACCTAGCGGGGACCGGGGAGCTGTTTTTT
CASSAVDYLAGTGELFF
>TRBD1|TRBV3-1/TRBV3-2|16|TRBJ2-5|.
TGTGCCAGCAGCCAGGGAGGGACAGGGGGCAGGGGGACCCAGTACTTC
CASSQGGTGGRGTQYF
>.|TRBV5-1|20|TRBJ1-2|once
TGCGCCAGCAGCTTGTTCGGGGTGCGCGGGGGAGGTTCGGAGGAGTACGGCTACACCTTC
CASSLFGVRGGGSEEYGYTF
>TRBD1|TRBV4-2|14|TRBJ2-1|.
TGTGCCAGACCGGGACAGGGGATTGACCATGAGCAGTTCTTC
CARPGQGIDHEQFF
>.|TRBV3-1/TRBV3-2|13|TRBJ1-1|.
TGTGCCAGCAGCCATGGGCCCAACACTGAAGCTTTCTTT
CASSHGPNTEAFF
>.|TRBV28|16|TRBJ1-1|once
TGTGCCAGCAGTGAGATGAGACAGGCGCTGAACACTGAAGCTTTCTTT
CASSEMRQALNTEAFF
>TRBD1|TRBV19|16|TRBJ2-5|few
TGTGCCAGTAGTATAGGGATCGGGACAGACCAAGAGACCCAGTACTTC
CASSIGIGTDQETQYF
>.|TRBV28|17|TRBJ1-6|once
TGTGCCAGCAGTTTATCCGTAGAAAGCTCCTATAATTCACCCCTCCACTTT
CASSLSVESSYNSPLHF
>.|TRBV5-1|13|TRBJ2-3|.
TGCGCCAGCAGCGTAATTAGCACAGATACGCAGTATTTT
CASSVISTDTQYF
>.|TRBV12-3/TRBV12-4|11|TRBJ1-4|.
TGTGCCAGCAGTTTTCTTGAAAAACTGTTTTTT
CASSFLEKLFF
>TRBD1|TRBV28|15|TRBJ2-1|.
TGTGCCAGCAGTTCTATCGGACAGGGGGCGAATGAGCAGTTCTTC
CASSSIGQGANEQFF
>TRBD1|TRBV2|14|TRBJ1-4|.
TGTGCCAGCAGCCCCGGGACAGGGGATGAAAAACTGTTTTTT
CASSPGTGDEKLFF
>.|TRBV29-1|12|TRBJ1-2|.
TGCAGCGTCGGCGACAGAGCCTATGGCTACACCTTC
CSVGDRAYGYTF